The clone carrying this T cell receptor (beta chain) has at least ten counts. Its antigen is not identified. The data stem from a study of T cell repertoires in cytomegalovirus infection. Turning to the study itself: TCR beta signatures that were public indicated CMV infection and matching HLA type. Broader study findings: The ex vivo response was dominated by HLA-C-restricted CMV-specific TCR beta clonotypes. Accumulated public TCR beta family frequency recognized individuals carrying CMV together with the relevant HLA.

In TCRdb, the reads were re-called with MiXCR into one record per CDR3 protein. Among about 360,000 distinct CDR3 sequences listed, about a sixth were seen once. The CDR3 is 17 amino acids. The V and J ends lost 6 bases and 0 bases respectively, with 18 bases between them. The sample was PBMCs. This TCR was recovered from a human donor in good health (CMV status not recorded). Some clones in this sample may be carry-over from other donors' samples. The chain carries TRBV12-3 or TRBV12-4 and TRBJ1-3, with D perhaps TRBD1 (5 bases). The DNA of the CDR3 is TGTGCCAGCAGCCCCCCCCAGACAGTCCTCTCTGGAAACACCATATATTTT. Its protein product is CASSPPQTVLSGNTIYF.